This T cell receptor (beta chain) was captured by sequencing in a study of graft-versus-host responses after intestinal transplantation. Overall study context: Each recipient received anti-thymocyte globulin induction, then tacrolimus and steroids for about three years. The study's findings and limits: GvH clones occurred in recipient marrow; some first appeared in ileum or blood.

Germline V lookup: CDR1 SEHNR, CDR2 FQNEAQ (reference sequence). Trimming removed 0 bases at V and 6 bases at J, with 20 bases between. The CDR3 runs 17 residues. Method: immunoSEQ multiplex PCR; TCRdb's copy keeps in-frame clones and lacks some. Found here are more than 15,000 clones, 38% of them singletons; the top ten hold less than 4%. Responders (roughly 200,000, CFSE-labeled) were co-plated with roughly 200,000 irradiated, violet-dye-labeled stimulators. This TCR was recovered from a human patient who received an intestinal transplant. Sequencing was performed on alloreactive CD8+ T cells from a mixed lymphocyte reaction culture, taken before intestinal transplant. The subset denotes: CFSE-low proliferating T cells sorted from roughly six-day pre-transplant mixed lymphocyte reaction (GvH or HvG direction). This chain links TRBV7-9 with TRBJ1-2; a weak D match, TRBD1 (5 bases). The CDR3 sequence: CASSLADLGTAADGYTF. The DNA of the CDR3 is TGTGCCAGCAGCTTAGCGGACCTGGGGACGGCGGCCGATGGCTACACCTTC.